This is a list of T cell receptor beta chains from one sample in a study of regulatory and conventional T cells in RAG deficiency. Assay: immunoSEQ multiplex PCR; the TCRdb copy retains only in-frame clones and omits some. This table has tens of thousands of clones, about 91% appearing once. This sample also appeared in a second study, on regulatory T cells.

The sample taken for sequencing was CD8+ T cells sorted from blood. These receptors were collected from a human donor in good health. The CDR3 runs from the conserved cysteine through the conserved F or W. D genes are given only for firm matches. The listing skips clone size in some rows; elsewhere it reads once, few, many or a size class.

j_call,clone_size,d_call,v_call,cdr3_aa,cdr3_nt
TRBJ2-1,-,TRBD2,TRBV7-3,CASSLSGGAYNEQFF,TGTGCCAGCAGCTTGTCGGGGGGGGCCTACAATGAGCAGTTCTTC
TRBJ1-2,-,TRBD1,TRBV5-6,CASSLETGQGQRSYGYTF,TGTGCCAGCAGCTTGGAAACGGGACAGGGTCAAAGGAGCTATGGCTACACCTTC
TRBJ2-1,-,-,TRBV19,CASSTSGLPPRNEQFF,TGTGCCAGTAGTACATCGGGACTCCCCCCCAGGAATGAGCAGTTCTTC
TRBJ1-1,few,-,TRBV19,CASSMTRNTEAFF,TGTGCCAGTAGTATGACGCGTAACACTGAAGCTTTCTTT
TRBJ1-5,few,TRBD1,TRBV5-8,CASSLVRTGNQPQHF,TGTGCCAGCAGCTTGGTGAGGACAGGAAATCAGCCCCAGCATTTT
TRBJ1-1,once,-,TRBV6-6,CATDQTRAGAHTEAFF,TGTGCCACAGACCAGACCCGGGCGGGGGCACACACTGAGGCTTTCTTT
TRBJ1-2,once,TRBD1,TRBV30,CAWSAGTGLYYGYTF,TGTGCCTGGAGTGCAGGGACAGGACTGTACTATGGCTACACCTTC
TRBJ1-5,-,-,TRBV18,CASSPNSNQPQHF,TGTGCCAGCTCACCGAATAGCAATCAGCCCCAGCATTTT
TRBJ2-1,-,-,TRBV25-1,CASSEYIQYNEQFF,TGTGCCAGCAGTGAATATATTCAGTACAATGAGCAGTTCTTC
TRBJ2-1,-,TRBD2,TRBV5-1,CASSLLGGRTYNEQFF,TGCGCCAGCAGCTTGTTGGGCGGGAGAACCTACAATGAGCAGTTCTTC
TRBJ1-5,once,-,TRBV5-4,CASSSAGALGPQHF,TGTGCCAGCAGCTCAGCGGGGGCCCTCGGGCCCCAGCATTTT
TRBJ1-1,-,-,TRBV6-1,CASSEYVAAEAFF,TGTGCCAGCAGTGAGTACGTTGCAGCTGAAGCTTTCTTT
TRBJ2-7,-,-,TRBV15,CATSRARGSYEQYF,TGTGCCACCAGCAGAGCAAGGGGATCCTACGAGCAGTACTTC
TRBJ1-1,-,-,TRBV11-2,CASGSGSGTEAFF,TGTGCCAGCGGGTCAGGGTCGGGCACTGAAGCTTTCTTT
TRBJ1-2,-,-,TRBV5-4,CASSQFGSTGYGYTF,TGTGCCAGCAGCCAGTTCGGGAGTACGGGGTATGGCTACACCTTC
TRBJ2-7,-,-,TRBV5-5,CASRSAIGLGGYEQYF,TGTGCCAGCAGATCCGCGATCGGTTTGGGCGGCTACGAGCAGTACTTC
TRBJ1-1,-,-,TRBV6-1,CASSAGTESEKAFF,TGTGCCAGCAGTGCCGGGACGGAGAGCGAGAAAGCTTTCTTT
TRBJ1-1,-,-,TRBV29-1,CSVEGENTEAFF,TGCAGCGTTGAGGGGGAGAACACTGAAGCTTTCTTT